This TCR beta chain was captured in a study of blood T cell repertoires in COVID-19. TCRdb's copy holds only in-frame clones and misses some; the assay was immunoSEQ multiplex PCR. The table has a few hundred thousand clones, roughly 85% seen once. This TCR was recovered from a middle-aged man who had recovered from COVID-19. Sequencing was performed on PBMCs or T cells enriched from blood (not recorded which).

CDR3 in DNA: TGTGCCAGCAGTTCCACTTACGGGACAGGGGCTGGCTACACCTTC. Translation: CASSSTYGTGAGYTF. The rearrangement uses TRBV28 and TRBJ1-2; 10 bases are shared with TRBD1. In germline, CDR1 is MDHEN, CDR2 SYDVKM. The CDR3 spans 15 residues. Trimming at V came to 4 bases and at J to 7 bases, leaving 9 bases not matched to a gene.